This T cell receptor beta chain was sequenced in a study of blood T cell repertoires in COVID-19. In the original analysis: The authors estimated nucleated cell counts from reference gene primer amplification. Profiled with immunoSEQ multiplex PCR; TCRdb holds only in-frame clones, not every one. That table furnishes V, J and clone size, whereas the DNA furnished D and trimming. Of 60,000 or so clones listed, around 66% were seen once; the top ten hold over 50%. V was clipped by 3 bases and J by 4 bases, with 12 bases between them. The CDR3 is 14 amino acids. Germline CDR1 MDHEN, CDR2 SYDVKM. The chain joins TRBV28 to TRBJ1-1, with TRBD1 as a possible D gene (6 bases). The sequenced material came from PBMCs or T cells enriched from blood (not recorded which). This TCR was sampled from a woman aged 60-75 years who had been exposed to COVID-19. This CDR3 reads CASSFSRGITEAFF. In nucleotides, the CDR3 is TGTGCCAGCAGTTTCTCTAGGGGGATCACTGAAGCTTTCTTT.